This T cell receptor beta chain was sequenced during a study of T cell responses to AZD1222 COVID-19 vaccine. Study-level points and caveats: Clonal diversity was possibly underestimated; the donors were predominantly white British and more often female. Samples come after the peak T cell response, not at day 14. Targets within unmutated variant regions were reportedly found for nearly half of spike-specific TCRs.

With regard to this clone: The antigen is not known.

The protocol was immunoSEQ multiplex PCR, while the TCRdb copy is restricted to in-frame clones and leaves out a portion. The sample contains about 130,000 clones, around 90% of which appear only once. This CDR3 is 16 amino acids long. In germline, CDR1 is SGHNT, CDR2 YYREEE (reference sequence). The ends lost 4 bases at V and 1 base at J; junction bases unmatched: 5. Sequences were derived from peripheral blood, sampled on day 0 of AZD1222 vaccination. The clonotype originates from an adult in good health. This sequence joins TRBV5-4 and TRBJ2-6; 7 bases map to TRBD1. CDR3 bases: TGTGCCAGCAGCCGGGACAGACCTTCTGGGGCCAACGTCCTGACTTTC. As protein: CASSRDRPSGANVLTF. The whole variable domain, filled in from reference TRBV5-4 and TRBJ2-6, reads ETGVTQSPTHLIKTRGQQVTLRCSSQSGHNTVSWYQQALGQGPQFIFQYYREEENGRGNFPPRFSGLQFPNYSSELNVNALELDDSALYLCASSRDRPSGANVLTFGAGSRLTVL.